The 30 T cell receptor beta chains in this list originate from one sample, sequenced in a study of blood T cell repertoires in COVID-19. Sequencing was performed with immunoSEQ multiplex PCR; in TCRdb, only in-frame clones are kept and a portion is missing. The sample has approximately 97,000 clones; 91% are singletons. The sequenced material came from peripheral blood. These receptors originate from a man between 18 and 35 years old with acute or convalescent COVID-19.

This chain's CDR3 is CSVERGGVGTEAFF. The CDR3 coding sequence is TGCAGCGTTGAAAGGGGGGGCGTAGGAACTGAAGCTTTCTTT. The chain uses TRBV29-1 and TRBJ1-1; a possible D gene is TRBD1 (6 bases). In germline, CDR1 is SQVTM, CDR2 ANQGSEA. The ends were cut back, 2 bases at V and 5 bases at J, with 15 bases in the middle. CDR3 length: 14 residues.

This clone was seen more than once but under ten times. DNA for the CDR3: TGTGCCAGCTCACCAGGAGTTAGCACAGATACGCAGTATTTT. Encoded protein: CASSPGVSTDTQYF. The chain employs TRBV18 and TRBJ2-3; D gene uncertain. This CDR3 contains 14 residues. Trimming stripped 2 bases from V and 0 bases from J, with 6 bases between. Per the germline V gene, CDR1 is KGHSH and CDR2 is LQKENI. Drawing the rest from reference TRBV18 and TRBJ2-3, the complete variable domain is NAGVMQNPRHLVRRRGQEARLRCSPMKGHSHVYWYRQLPEEGLKFMVYLQKENIIDESGMPKERFSAEFPKEGPSILRIQQVVRGDSAAYFCASSPGVSTDTQYFGPGTRLTVL.

J is TRBJ2-3 and V is TRBV30; 7 nucleotides match TRBD1. J lost 0 bases, V lost 7 bases, and 4 bases had no gene match. Germline V lookup: CDR1 GTSNPN, CDR2 SVGIG (reference sequence). The CDR3 consists of 13 residues. CDR3 region: CASGQISTDTQYF. CDR3 nucleotide sequence: TGTGCCTCGGGACAGATTAGCACAGATACGCAGTATTTT.

The chain has TRBV29-1 and TRBJ1-2; weak D call: TRBD1 (5 bases). V lost 2 bases, J lost 6 bases, and 13 bases lay in between. The CDR3 sequence is 13 residues long. Germline V gene sequence: CDR1 SQVTM, CDR2 ANQGSEA. DNA of the CDR3: TGCAGCGTTGAAATGGCAGGGCCGCATGGCTACACCTTC. It codes for CSVEMAGPHGYTF.

The V call is TRBV2, the J call TRBJ2-3; tentative D call: TRBD1 (6 bases). The V and J ends lost 6 bases and 3 bases respectively, with 13 bases between them. The CDR3 is made up of 14 amino acids. Germline CDR1 and CDR2: SNHLY and FYNNEI. The CDR3 loop is CASRGGPSTDTQYF. CDR3 bases: TGTGCCAGCAGAGGGGGTCCTAGTACAGATACGCAGTATTTT. Full variable domain (outside the CDR3, taken from reference TRBV2 and TRBJ2-3): EPEVTQTPSHQVTQMGQEVILRCVPISNHLYFYWYRQILGQKVEFLVSFYNNEISEKSEIFDDQFSVERPDGSNFTLKIRSTKLEDSAMYFCASRGGPSTDTQYFGPGTRLTVL.

The V gene is TRBV19, the J gene TRBJ2-5; weak D call: TRBD1 (6 bases). The germline V gene encodes CDR1 LNHDA and CDR2 SQIVND (reference sequence). The CDR3 has 11 amino acids. Trimming shortened V by 10 bases and J by 6 bases, and 12 bases separated the two germline ends. CDR3 protein: CATRGQKTQYF. The DNA for the CDR3 is TGTGCCACCAGGGGACAAAAGACCCAGTACTTC.

This rearrangement joins TRBV6-6 to TRBJ2-7; a weak D match, TRBD1 (5 bases). V dropped 10 bases and J dropped 0 bases, with 19 bases sitting between them. Per germline, CDR1 MNHNY and CDR2 SVGAGI (reference sequence). The CDR3 length is 15 residues. For the CDR3, the DNA is TGTGCCAAGGGGAACCCGAGAAGATACTCCTACGAGCAGTACTTC. This encodes CAKGNPRRYSYEQYF.

The genes are TRBV5-1 and TRBJ1-1, with D possibly TRBD1 on 5 matching bases. This CDR3 is built from 14 residues. The ends were cut back, 4 bases at V and 4 bases at J, with 14 bases in the middle. CDR1 and CDR2 (germline): SGHRS, YFSETQ. For the CDR3, the DNA is TGCGCCAGCAGCCCCGGGGGTTGGAGCACTGAAGCTTTCTTT. The encoded protein is CASSPGGWSTEAFF.

This chain joins TRBV19 and TRBJ2-1; TRBD2 might be the D (6 bases). The CDR3 runs 15 residues. Germline CDR1 LNHDA, CDR2 SQIVND (reference sequence). Trimming took 3 bases from V and 9 from J, leaving 18 bases between them. The CDR3 protein is CASSMVGLTKSEQFF. The CDR3 nucleotides read TGTGCCAGTAGTATGGTAGGACTAACAAAGAGTGAGCAGTTCTTC. Full variable domain (missing parts from reference TRBV19 and TRBJ2-1): DGGITQSPKYLFRKEGQNVTLSCEQNLNHDAMYWYRQDPGQGLRLIYYSQIVNDFQKGDIAEGYSVSREKKESFPLTVTSAQKNPTAFYLCASSMVGLTKSEQFFGPGTRLTVL.

In its sample, this clone was seen once. This rearrangement joins TRBV4-1 to TRBJ2-7; 14 bases are shared with TRBD2. The ends lost 1 base at V and 5 bases at J; junction bases unmatched: 10. Germline CDR1 is MGHRA and CDR2 is YSYEKL. The CDR3 runs 18 residues. Here the CDR3 DNA reads TGCGCCAGCAGCCAAGCCTTCCCGGGACTAGCGGGAGTGAACGAGCAGTACTTC. It encodes CASSQAFPGLAGVNEQYF.

In its sample, this clone was seen once. The rearrangement links TRBV7-7 to TRBJ2-2, with 12 bases identical to TRBD2. In germline, CDR1 is SSHAT, CDR2 FNYEAQ (reference sequence). There are 17 residues in the CDR3. Unmatched junction bases numbered 8, after V lost 0 bases and J lost 9 bases. CDR3 nucleotide sequence: TGTGCCAGCAGCTTAGCGACTAGCGGGGGTACCGAAAGGGAGCTGTTTTTT. This encodes CASSLATSGGTERELFF.

The genes are TRBV5-6 and TRBJ1-2; 7 bases align to TRBD1. Germline V gives CDR1 SGHDT, CDR2 YYEEEE. V was clipped by 1 base and J by 6 bases; unmatched bases: 9. This CDR3 spans 15 amino acids. The chain's CDR3 is CASSLSLGTGDGYTF. For the CDR3, the DNA is TGTGCCAGCAGCTTGAGTTTAGGAACAGGGGATGGCTACACCTTC.

The rearrangement uses TRBV11-3 and TRBJ2-2, with a possible D match to TRBD2 (5 bases). V was trimmed by 0 bases and J by 6 bases, leaving 5 bases between them. This CDR3 has 13 amino acids. Germline-derived CDR1 and CDR2 are SGHNT and YENEEA. The CDR3: CASSLDGAGELFF. DNA for the CDR3: TGTGCCAGCAGCTTAGACGGGGCCGGGGAGCTGTTTTTT.

This chain uses TRBV7-2 with TRBJ1-2, with D unclear. CDR3 length equals 14 residues. Trimming pared 1 base from V and 2 bases from J, leaving 8 bases between. Germline V gene sequence: CDR1 SGHTA, CDR2 FQGNSA. CDR3 in amino acids: CASSLESENYGYTF. The CDR3 region has the DNA TGTGCCAGCAGCTTAGAGAGTGAAAACTATGGCTACACCTTC.

The J gene is TRBJ2-7, the V gene TRBV27, with 9 positions matching TRBD1. Germline loops: CDR1 MNHEY, CDR2 SMNVEV (reference sequence). Unmatched junction bases numbered 6, after V lost 6 bases and J lost 3 bases. The CDR3 is 14 residues long. CDR3 DNA sequence: TGTGCCAGCAGGGGGCCGGGACAGGGCTACGAGCAGTACTTC. It translates to CASRGPGQGYEQYF.

The CDR3 reads CASSPGTGNTEAFF. DNA for the CDR3: TGTGCCAGCAGCCCTGGGACAGGGAACACTGAAGCTTTCTTT. V and J are TRBV27 and TRBJ1-1; TRBD1 matches at 8 bases. CDR3 size: 14 residues. Germline V lookup: CDR1 MNHEY, CDR2 SMNVEV (reference sequence). V was clipped by 6 bases and J by 1 base; unmatched bases: 4.

The genes are TRBV24-1 and TRBJ2-3; possibly TRBD2 for D (6 bases). Germline CDR1 reads KGHDR; CDR2 reads SFDVKD. V was trimmed by 7 bases and J by 1 base, leaving 14 bases between them. The CDR3 is 15 amino acids. CDR3 DNA sequence: TGTGCCACCAGAGGGGACTCGCAAGGCACAGATACGCAGTATTTT. It specifies CATRGDSQGTDTQYF.

V is TRBV18 and J is TRBJ1-4; 7 nucleotides agree with TRBD1. Germline V gene lookup returns CDR1 KGHSH and CDR2 LQKENI. CDR3 length: 15 residues. Germline trimming cut 2 bases from V and 8 bases from J; bases unmatched to any gene: 8. Written as DNA, the CDR3 is TGTGCCAGCTCACCAACATTAGGGACAGCCGAAAAACTGTTTTTT. Residues: CASSPTLGTAEKLFF.

The chain links TRBV21-1 to TRBJ1-4; the D call in the table, TRBD1, was not verified against the DNA. TRBV21-1 is given as a pseudogene. The CDR3 loop spans 16 amino acids. As DNA, the CDR3 is TGTGCCAGCAGCAGGCAACACAGGGTGGGTTATGAAAAACTGTTTTTT. Its translation is CASSRQHRVGYEKLFF.

This chain uses TRBV6-4 with TRBJ1-4, with D hard to call. Trimming took 0 bases from V and 5 from J, leaving 13 bases between them. The CDR3 has 16 residues. Per the germline V gene, CDR1 is MRHNA and CDR2 is SNTAGT. CDR3 bases: TGTGCCAGCAGTGACTCGAAGAGGGAATTGAATGAAAAACTGTTTTTT. Protein product: CASSDSKRELNEKLFF.

The rearrangement uses TRBV19 and TRBJ2-2; D is unresolved. The CDR3 sequence is 16 residues long. Trimming took 1 base from V and 0 from J, leaving 9 bases between them. The germline gives CDR1 LNHDA, CDR2 SQIVND (reference sequence). The CDR3 DNA reads as TGTGCCAGTAGTATAGTCGCTAGTACGAACACCGGGGAGCTGTTTTTT. Encoded protein: CASSIVASTNTGELFF.

V and J are TRBV5-1 and TRBJ1-1; TRBD1 might be the D (5 bases). Germline values: CDR1 SGHRS, CDR2 YFSETQ. V was trimmed by 2 bases and J by 6 bases, leaving 17 bases between them. The CDR3 spans 15 residues. DNA of the CDR3: TGCGCCAGCAGCTTTGACTTAGGGGTACGGGCTGAAGCTTTCTTT. It translates to CASSFDLGVRAEAFF.

In its sample, this clone was seen many times. The rearrangement links TRBV25-1 to TRBJ1-5; TRBD1 might be the D (6 bases). CDR1 is MGHDK, CDR2 SYGVNS, per germline. V gave up 6 bases and J gave up 0 bases, with 12 bases separating them. The CDR3 length is 15 residues. In DNA form, the CDR3 reads TGTGCCAGCAGCTCATACAGGGATAGCAATCAGCCCCAGCATTTT. Translating it yields CASSSYRDSNQPQHF.

Written as DNA, the CDR3 is TGCGCCAGCAGCGACAGGGGATCCTATGGCTACACCTTC. Protein product: CASSDRGSYGYTF. V and J are TRBV5-1 and TRBJ1-2, with 8 bases fitting TRBD1. Germline trimming cut 4 bases from V and 4 bases from J; bases unmatched to any gene: 3. Germline CDR1 SGHRS, CDR2 YFSETQ. The length of the CDR3 is 13 residues.

V is TRBV19 and J is TRBJ1-2; 8 bases align to TRBD1. The ends lost 2 bases at V and 4 bases at J; junction bases unmatched: 9. Germline V gene lookup returns CDR1 LNHDA and CDR2 SQIVND (reference sequence). CDR3 length: 16 residues. Written as DNA, the CDR3 is TGTGCCAGTAGTATATTTGACAGGGGCGAAACCTATGGCTACACCTTC. Protein sequence: CASSIFDRGETYGYTF. Variable domain in full (rest from reference TRBV19 and TRBJ1-2): DGGITQSPKYLFRKEGQNVTLSCEQNLNHDAMYWYRQDPGQGLRLIYYSQIVNDFQKGDIAEGYSVSREKKESFPLTVTSAQKNPTAFYLCASSIFDRGETYGYTFGSGTRLTVV.

The chain is built from TRBV5-1 and TRBJ2-1; D call uncertain. Trimming pared 0 bases from V and 15 bases from J, leaving 10 bases between. CDR1 and CDR2 (germline): SGHRS, YFSETQ. This CDR3 contains 11 residues. CDR3 DNA: TGCGCCAGCAGCTTGGAGGATTCTAGGTTCTTC. Encoded protein: CASSLEDSRFF.

The J gene is TRBJ1-5, the V gene TRBV6-2 or TRBV6-3, with 7 bases fitting TRBD1. This CDR3 spans 15 amino acids. Per the germline V gene, CDR1 is MNHEY and CDR2 is SVGEGT. V shed 2 bases and J 3 bases; nucleotides not matched to a gene: 4. CDR3 coding DNA: TGTGCCAGCAGTTACCAGACAGGGTACAATCAGCCCCAGCATTTT. Its protein product is CASSYQTGYNQPQHF.

A single count supports this clone. The chain joins TRBV10-1 to TRBJ1-1; TRBD1 matches at 9 bases. V trimming: 3 bases; J trimming: 7 bases; junction bases outside the gene matches: 3. Per germline, CDR1 WNHNN and CDR2 SYGVQD (reference sequence). CDR3 length: 13 amino acids. The CDR3 region is CASSDGQGIEAFF. CDR3 DNA: TGCGCCAGCAGTGACGGACAGGGGATTGAAGCTTTCTTT.

This chain uses TRBV29-1 with TRBJ1-2; a weak D match, TRBD1 (5 bases). The V end was cut by 6 bases, the J end by 4 bases, with 15 bases between. The CDR3 loop spans 13 amino acids. From germline, CDR1 is SQVTM and CDR2 ANQGSEA. The CDR3, as DNA: TGCAGCGTAGATGGGACCGGGGGCTATGGCTACACCTTC. Protein sequence: CSVDGTGGYGYTF.

The chain is built from TRBV5-8 and TRBJ2-1, with TRBD2 identical over 13 bases. V lost 5 bases, J lost 6 bases, and 8 bases stayed unmatched. This CDR3 contains 16 residues. Germline CDR1 reads SGHTS; CDR2 reads YDEGEE. This chain's CDR3 is CASRPVGTSGANEQFF. CDR3 bases: TGTGCCAGCAGACCCGTTGGGACTAGCGGGGCCAATGAGCAGTTCTTC.